This TCR beta chain is from a study of blood T cell repertoires in COVID-19. Study background: PBMCs, B-cell-depleted T cells, or T cells provided the cDNA or gDNA that made up the material.

This table comes from immunoSEQ multiplex PCR, and its TCRdb copy is limited to in-frame clones, with some not included. The table has about 370,000 clones, 75% to 90% seen once. Adults between roughly 18 and 100 years of age took part from about 24 US areas. Participant reports of clinical history set cohort assignment. All recovered Cohort 3 donors got two negative PCRs, got clearance, or saw symptom resolution. The germline V gene encodes CDR1 MGHRA and CDR2 YSYEKL. V lost 0 bases to trimming and J lost 3 bases, with 17 bases between them. This CDR3 is built from 18 residues. The sequenced material came from PBMCs or T cells enriched from blood (not recorded which). The TCR originated in a man aged 18 to 30 who had recovered from COVID-19. V is TRBV4-1 and J is TRBJ2-2; D is ambiguous. CDR3 bases: TGCGCCAGCAGCCAAGATCAGTCAATGGGCTTGGACACCGGGGAGCTGTTTTTT. This codes for CASSQDQSMGLDTGELFF.